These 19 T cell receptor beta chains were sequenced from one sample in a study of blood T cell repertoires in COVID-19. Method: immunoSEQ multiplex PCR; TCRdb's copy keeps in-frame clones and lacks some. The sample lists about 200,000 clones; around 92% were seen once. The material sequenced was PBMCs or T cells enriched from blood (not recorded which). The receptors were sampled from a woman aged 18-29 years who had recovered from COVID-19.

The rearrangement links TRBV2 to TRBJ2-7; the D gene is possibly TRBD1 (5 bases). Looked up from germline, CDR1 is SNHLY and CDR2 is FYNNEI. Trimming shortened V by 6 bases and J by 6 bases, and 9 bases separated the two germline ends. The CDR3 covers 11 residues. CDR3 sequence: CASSYDSEQYF. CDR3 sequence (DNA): TGTGCCAGCAGCTATGACAGCGAGCAGTACTTC.

CDR3 sequence reads: CASSIAAGTNEKLFF. In DNA, the CDR3 is TGTGCCAGTAGTATAGCGGCGGGAACTAATGAAAAACTGTTTTTT. This sequence joins TRBV19 and TRBJ1-4, with D hard to call. This CDR3 is 15 amino acids long. Trimming left V 1 base short and J 1 base short, with 7 bases between. The germline V gene encodes CDR1 LNHDA and CDR2 SQIVND (reference sequence). Using reference TRBV19 and TRBJ1-4 for the parts outside the CDR3, the full variable domain is DGGITQSPKYLFRKEGQNVTLSCEQNLNHDAMYWYRQDPGQGLRLIYYSQIVNDFQKGDIAEGYSVSREKKESFPLTVTSAQKNPTAFYLCASSIAAGTNEKLFFGSGTQLSVL.

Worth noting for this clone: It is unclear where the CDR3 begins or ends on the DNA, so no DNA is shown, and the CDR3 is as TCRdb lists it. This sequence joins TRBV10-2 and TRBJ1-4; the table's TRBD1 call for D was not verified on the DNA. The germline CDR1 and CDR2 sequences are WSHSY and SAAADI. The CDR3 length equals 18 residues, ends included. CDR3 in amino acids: CAVKHDRDLRFANEKLFF.

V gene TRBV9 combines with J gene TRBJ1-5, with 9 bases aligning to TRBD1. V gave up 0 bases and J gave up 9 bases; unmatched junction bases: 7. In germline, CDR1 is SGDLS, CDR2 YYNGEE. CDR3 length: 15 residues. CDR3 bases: TGTGCCAGCAGCGTAGGACAGGGGGAACAAGGGCCCCAGCATTTT. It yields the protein CASSVGQGEQGPQHF.

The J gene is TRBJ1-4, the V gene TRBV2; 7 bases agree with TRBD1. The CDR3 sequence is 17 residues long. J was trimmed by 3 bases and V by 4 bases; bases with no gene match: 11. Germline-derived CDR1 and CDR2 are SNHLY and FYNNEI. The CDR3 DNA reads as TGTGCCAGCAGTGGGCGGCGACCGGGACAGCCTAATGAAAAACTGTTTTTT. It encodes CASSGRRPGQPNEKLFF.

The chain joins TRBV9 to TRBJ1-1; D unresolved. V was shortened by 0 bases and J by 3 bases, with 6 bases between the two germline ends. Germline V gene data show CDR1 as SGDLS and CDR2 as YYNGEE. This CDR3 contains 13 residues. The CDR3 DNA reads TGTGCCAGCAGCGTAGAGACATACACTGAAGCTTTCTTT. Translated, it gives CASSVETYTEAFF.

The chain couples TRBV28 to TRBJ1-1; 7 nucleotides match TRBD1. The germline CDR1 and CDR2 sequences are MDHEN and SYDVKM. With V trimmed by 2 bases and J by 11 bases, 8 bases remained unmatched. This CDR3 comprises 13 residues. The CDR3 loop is CASSLGGTGEAFF. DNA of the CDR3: TGTGCCAGCAGTTTAGGGGGAACAGGGGAGGCTTTCTTT.

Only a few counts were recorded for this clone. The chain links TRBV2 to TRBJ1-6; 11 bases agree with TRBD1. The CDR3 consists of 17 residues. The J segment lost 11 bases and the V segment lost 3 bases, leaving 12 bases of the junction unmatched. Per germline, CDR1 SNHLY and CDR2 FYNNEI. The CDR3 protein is CASSDHWGQGEQPPLHF. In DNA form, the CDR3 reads TGTGCCAGCAGTGACCACTGGGGACAGGGGGAACAGCCACCCCTCCACTTT.

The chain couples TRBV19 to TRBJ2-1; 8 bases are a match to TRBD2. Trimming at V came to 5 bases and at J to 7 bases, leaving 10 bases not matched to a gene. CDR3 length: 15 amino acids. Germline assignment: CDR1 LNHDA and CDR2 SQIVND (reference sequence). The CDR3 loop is CASSDRGGPRNEQFF. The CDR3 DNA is TGTGCCAGTAGTGACCGGGGGGGCCCTCGAAATGAGCAGTTCTTC.

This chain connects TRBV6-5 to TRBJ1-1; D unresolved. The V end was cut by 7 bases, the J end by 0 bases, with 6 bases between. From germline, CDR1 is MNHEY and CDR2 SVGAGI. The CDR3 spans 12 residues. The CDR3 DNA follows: TGTGCCAGCACTTCGGTGAACACTGAAGCTTTCTTT. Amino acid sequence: CASTSVNTEAFF.

Here the CDR3 DNA reads TGTGCCAGCAGTTTTATCTTCTTCTCTGCGGAACCCCAAGAGACCCAGTACTTC. This gives the protein CASSFIFFSAEPQETQYF. The gene calls are TRBV28 and TRBJ2-5; D call uncertain. CDR3 length: 18 residues. Trimming stripped 3 bases from V and 1 base from J, with 21 bases between. Germline CDR1 MDHEN, CDR2 SYDVKM.

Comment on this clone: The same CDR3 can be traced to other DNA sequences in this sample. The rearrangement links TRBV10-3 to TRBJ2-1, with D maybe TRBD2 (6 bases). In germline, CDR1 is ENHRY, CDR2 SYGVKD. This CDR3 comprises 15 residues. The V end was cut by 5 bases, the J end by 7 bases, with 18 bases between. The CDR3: CAISSTGGTSNEQFF. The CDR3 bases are TGTGCCATCAGTTCTACTGGGGGGACCTCTAATGAGCAGTTCTTC.

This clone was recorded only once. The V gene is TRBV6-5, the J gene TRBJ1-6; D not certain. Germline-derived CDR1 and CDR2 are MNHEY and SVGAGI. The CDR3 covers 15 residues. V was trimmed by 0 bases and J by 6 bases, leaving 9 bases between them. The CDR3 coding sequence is TGTGCCAGCAGTTACTCGAGGCCAGCTAATTCACCCCTCCACTTT. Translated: CASSYSRPANSPLHF.

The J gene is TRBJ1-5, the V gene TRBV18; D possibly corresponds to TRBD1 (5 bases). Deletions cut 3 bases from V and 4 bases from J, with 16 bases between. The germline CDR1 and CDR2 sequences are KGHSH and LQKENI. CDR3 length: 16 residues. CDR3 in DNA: TGTGCCAGCTCACCTCTTCAGGGCAGGCAGAATCAGCCCCAGCATTTT. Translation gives CASSPLQGRQNQPQHF.

CDR3: CASSDSSDEQFF. In nucleotides, the CDR3 is TGTGCCAGCAGTGATAGTTCCGATGAGCAGTTCTTC. This sequence joins TRBV25-1 and TRBJ2-1; D is unresolved. Germline V lookup: CDR1 MGHDK, CDR2 SYGVNS. Deletions cut 3 bases from V and 8 bases from J, with 8 bases between. The CDR3 has 12 amino acids.

The CDR3 DNA follows: TGTGCCAGCAGCGGTAGGGGGAAAGGAAACACCATATATTTT. Translating it yields CASSGRGKGNTIYF. The chain couples TRBV9 to TRBJ1-3; the D gene is possibly TRBD1 (6 bases). V dropped 3 bases and J dropped 4 bases, with 11 bases sitting between them. The germline CDR1 and CDR2 sequences are SGDLS and YYNGEE. CDR3 size: 14 residues. The full variable domain, its missing parts supplied by reference TRBV9 and TRBJ1-3, is DSGVTQTPKHLITATGQRVTLRCSPRSGDLSVYWYQQSLDQGLQFLIQYYNGEERAKGNILERFSAQQFPDLHSELNLSSLELGDSALYFCASSGRGKGNTIYFGEGSWLTVV.

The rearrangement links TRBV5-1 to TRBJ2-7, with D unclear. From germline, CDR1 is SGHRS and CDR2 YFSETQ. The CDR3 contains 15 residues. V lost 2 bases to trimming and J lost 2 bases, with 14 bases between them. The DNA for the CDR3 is TGCGCCAGCAGCTTTGGAAACAGAGAAACCTACGAGCAGTACTTC. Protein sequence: CASSFGNRETYEQYF.

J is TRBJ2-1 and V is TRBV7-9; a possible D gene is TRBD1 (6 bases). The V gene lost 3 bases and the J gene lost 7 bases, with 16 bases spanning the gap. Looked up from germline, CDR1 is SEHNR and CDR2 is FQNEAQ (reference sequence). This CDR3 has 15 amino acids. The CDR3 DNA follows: TGTGCCAGCAGCTTTGGACAGCCTCTACGGAATGAGCAGTTCTTC. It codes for CASSFGQPLRNEQFF. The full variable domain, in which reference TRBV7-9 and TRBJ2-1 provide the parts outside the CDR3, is DTGVSQNPRHKITKRGQNVTFRCDPISEHNRLYWYRQTLGQGPEFLTYFQNEAQLEKSRLLSDRFSAERPKGSFSTLEIQRTEQGDSAMYLCASSFGQPLRNEQFFGPGTRLTVL.

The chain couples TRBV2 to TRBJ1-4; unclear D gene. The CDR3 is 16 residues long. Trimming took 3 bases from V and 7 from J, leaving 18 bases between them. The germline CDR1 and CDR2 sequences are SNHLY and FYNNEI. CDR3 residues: CASSDFGRQEGEKLFF. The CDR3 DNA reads TGTGCCAGCAGTGACTTCGGTCGGCAGGAGGGTGAAAAACTGTTTTTT.